The 32 T cell receptor beta chains below come from one sample, sequenced in a study of cytomegalovirus exposure and HLA in healthy donors. The PCR contained 60 Vbeta and 13 Jbeta primers. The table came from immunoSEQ multiplex PCR; TCRdb's copy has only in-frame clones and leaves some out. The sample table includes 150,000 to 200,000 clones. Sample: PBMCs. The receptors shown here come from a man aged 25 to 40 in good health and CMV-seronegative.

The chain uses TRBV18 and TRBJ2-1; TRBD2 might be the D (5 bases). The germline gives CDR1 KGHSH, CDR2 LQKENI. The germline V and J ends were trimmed by 1 base and 6 bases, with 19 bases remaining between them. There are 17 residues in the CDR3. CDR3 DNA sequence: TGTGCCAGCTCACCACGTTCCCCTAGCCACTCGGGCAATGAGCAGTTCTTC. This sequence encodes CASSPRSPSHSGNEQFF.

The chain links TRBV18 to TRBJ1-4, with TRBD1 matching over 7 bases. There are 16 residues in the CDR3. The germline V gene encodes CDR1 KGHSH and CDR2 LQKENI. The junction had 9 bases not matched to a gene; V was cut back by 1 base and J by 7 bases. Here the CDR3 reads CASSPQEGATGEKLFF. As DNA, the CDR3 is TGTGCCAGCTCACCACAAGAGGGGGCTACGGGTGAAAAACTGTTTTTT.

The rearrangement links TRBV5-4 to TRBJ2-3, with 9 bases fitting TRBD1. V lost 4 bases to trimming and J lost 7 bases; unmatched junction nucleotides: 10. CDR3 size: 15 residues. The V gene's germline CDR1 is SGHNT and CDR2 YYREEE (reference sequence). The chain's CDR3 is CASSPDGTGSNTQYF. CDR3 DNA sequence: TGTGCCAGCAGCCCGGATGGGACAGGGAGTAATACGCAGTATTTT. Complete variable domain (other parts from reference TRBV5-4 and TRBJ2-3): ETGVTQSPTHLIKTRGQQVTLRCSSQSGHNTVSWYQQALGQGPQFIFQYYREEENGRGNFPPRFSGLQFPNYSSELNVNALELDDSALYLCASSPDGTGSNTQYFGPGTRLTVL.

This chain joins TRBV27 and TRBJ2-7, with 13 bases lining up with TRBD2. Trimming at V came to 6 bases and at J to 3 bases, leaving 8 bases not matched to a gene. This CDR3 contains 16 residues. Germline lookup yields CDR1 MNHEY and CDR2 SMNVEV (reference sequence). The CDR3 spells CASSSGLAGAFYEQYF. In DNA, the CDR3 is TGTGCCAGCAGCTCCGGACTAGCGGGAGCATTCTACGAGCAGTACTTC.

The chain uses TRBV30 and TRBJ1-2, with 7 positions matching TRBD1. The V segment lost 4 bases and the J segment 6 bases; nucleotides outside the gene matches: 23. Germline V gene data show CDR1 as GTSNPN and CDR2 as SVGIG (reference sequence). This CDR3 is built from 18 residues. The CDR3 coding sequence is TGTGCCTGGACGGTCATAACCTCAAACAGGGGCTACGGGCATGGCTACACCTTC. Its protein is CAWTVITSNRGYGHGYTF.

The chain joins TRBV5-1 to TRBJ1-5; TRBD1 is a possible D gene (5 bases). V was clipped by 2 bases and J by 6 bases, with 15 bases between them. CDR1 and CDR2 (germline): SGHRS, YFSETQ. The CDR3 sequence is 15 residues long. The CDR3 coding sequence is TGCGCCAGCAGCTTCTATTCGGGGGGGGGTCAGCCCCAGCATTTT. It is translated as CASSFYSGGGQPQHF.

The V and J genes are TRBV5-1 and TRBJ2-3; TRBD2 is a possible D gene (5 bases). Germline CDR1 SGHRS, CDR2 YFSETQ. The CDR3 extends over 15 amino acids. The ends were cut back, 0 bases at V and 6 bases at J, with 14 bases in the middle. CDR3 sequence reads: CASSLGAAGMDTQYF. The CDR3 DNA reads as TGCGCCAGCAGCTTGGGTGCGGCGGGTATGGATACGCAGTATTTT.

The CDR3 loop reads CASSQDPASGSYEQYF. CDR3 DNA: TGCGCCAGCAGCCAAGATCCAGCTAGCGGATCCTACGAGCAGTACTTC. The V gene is TRBV4-1, the J gene TRBJ2-7, with 7 bases that match TRBD2. CDR3 length equals 16 residues. The trim removed 0 bases at V and 1 base at J, leaving 6 bases unmatched. Germline V gives CDR1 MGHRA, CDR2 YSYEKL.

This sequence joins TRBV5-1 and TRBJ2-2; D unresolved. Germline V gene sequence: CDR1 SGHRS, CDR2 YFSETQ. The CDR3 is 15 amino acids. Trimming cost V 2 bases and J 1 base, with 9 bases left between them. The CDR3 DNA reads TGCGCCAGCAGCTTTCTTCTAGGGAACACCGGGGAGCTGTTTTTT. It encodes CASSFLLGNTGELFF.

The chain has TRBV18 and TRBJ1-6; 9 bases agree with TRBD1. V was pared by 2 bases and J by 10 bases, with 3 bases of the junction left unmatched. CDR3 length: 14 residues. Germline CDR1 reads KGHSH; CDR2 reads LQKENI. The CDR3 nucleotides are TGTGCCAGCTCACCAGGGACAGGGCGGTCACCCCTCCACTTT. It is translated as CASSPGTGRSPLHF. Filled out from reference TRBV18 and TRBJ1-6, the complete variable domain reads NAGVMQNPRHLVRRRGQEARLRCSPMKGHSHVYWYRQLPEEGLKFMVYLQKENIIDESGMPKERFSAEFPKEGPSILRIQQVVRGDSAAYFCASSPGTGRSPLHFGNGTRLTVT.

The chain recombines TRBV10-3 with TRBJ1-2, with D maybe TRBD1 (5 bases). V lost 7 bases to trimming and J lost 8 bases, with 17 bases between them. The V gene's germline CDR1 is ENHRY and CDR2 SYGVKD. This CDR3 contains 13 residues. CDR3 nucleotides: TGTGCCATCACCCAAACCCAGGGCTGGGGCTACACCTTC. Its protein is CAITQTQGWGYTF.

The chain uses TRBV7-9 and TRBJ1-2; no clear D. Germline V lookup: CDR1 SEHNR, CDR2 FQNEAQ (reference sequence). The CDR3 runs to 15 residues. The ends were cut back, 5 bases at V and 1 base at J, with 14 bases in the middle. Here the CDR3 reads CASSEDGRGNYGYTF. In nucleotides, the CDR3 is TGTGCCAGCAGCGAAGACGGACGGGGTAACTATGGCTACACCTTC.

In DNA, the CDR3 is TGTGCCAGCAGTTTACGGACAGGGTTCGCCTACGAGCAGTACTTC. Encoded protein: CASSLRTGFAYEQYF. The chain employs TRBV27 and TRBJ2-7; TRBD1 matches 8 bases. The CDR3 contains 15 residues. Germline-derived CDR1 and CDR2 are MNHEY and SMNVEV (reference sequence). Germline trimming cut 2 bases from V and 2 bases from J; bases unmatched to any gene: 5.

The chain joins TRBV2 to TRBJ1-2; TRBD1 aligns across 7 bases. V lost 1 base, J lost 6 bases, and 5 bases stayed unmatched. Germline CDR1 and CDR2: SNHLY and FYNNEI. There are 14 residues in the CDR3. CDR3 DNA: TGTGCCAGCAGTGAAGTCGCAGGGGGAAATGGCTACACCTTC. The encoded protein is CASSEVAGGNGYTF. The entire variable domain, with the rest obtained from reference TRBV2 and TRBJ1-2, is as follows: EPEVTQTPSHQVTQMGQEVILRCVPISNHLYFYWYRQILGQKVEFLVSFYNNEISEKSEIFDDQFSVERPDGSNFTLKIRSTKLEDSAMYFCASSEVAGGNGYTFGSGTRLTVV.

This rearrangement joins TRBV5-3 to TRBJ1-5, with D tentatively TRBD1 (6 bases). TRBV5-3 is assigned to the ORF class and has an uncertain function. V lost 3 bases, J lost 2 bases, and 12 bases lay in between. The CDR3 is 15 amino acids. The CDR3 DNA reads as TGTGCCAGAAGCTCGTGGACAGATGGCAATCAGCCCCAGCATTTT. This gives the protein CARSSWTDGNQPQHF.

The V gene is TRBV29-1, the J gene TRBJ1-1; D not resolved. The CDR3 contains 14 residues. V was pared by 7 bases and J by 1 base, with 16 bases between. Looked up from germline, CDR1 is SQVTM and CDR2 is ANQGSEA. The CDR3 nucleotides read TGCAGCGCCGGGCGGGCAGTAAAGAACACTGAAGCTTTCTTT. Amino acids: CSAGRAVKNTEAFF. Drawing the rest from reference TRBV29-1 and TRBJ1-1, the complete variable domain is SAVISQKPSRDICQRGTSLTIQCQVDSQVTMMFWYRQQPGQSLTLIATANQGSEATYESGFVIDKFPISRPNLTFSTLTVSNMSPEDSSIYLCSAGRAVKNTEAFFGQGTRLTVV.

A remark on this clone: The same CDR3 arises from other DNA sequences in this sample as well. The chain links TRBV28 to TRBJ2-3; a possible D gene is TRBD1 (6 bases). Trimming removed 3 bases at V and 0 bases at J, with 10 bases between. CDR1 is MDHEN and CDR2 is SYDVKM in the germline V gene. The CDR3 is made up of 15 amino acids. As DNA, the CDR3 is TGTGCCAGCAGTTTGTTACAGGGCAGCACAGATACGCAGTATTTT. Residues: CASSLLQGSTDTQYF.

The gene calls are TRBV9 and TRBJ2-1; 7 bases match TRBD1. The CDR3 contains 14 residues. CDR1 and CDR2 (germline): SGDLS, YYNGEE. V dropped 4 bases and J dropped 7; count of bases not matched to a gene: 8. DNA for the CDR3: TGTGCCAGCAGCCCCGAGGGACAGACGAATGAGCAGTTCTTC. Translation: CASSPEGQTNEQFF. Combining the CDR3 with reference TRBV9 and TRBJ2-1 gives the whole variable domain DSGVTQTPKHLITATGQRVTLRCSPRSGDLSVYWYQQSLDQGLQFLIQYYNGEERAKGNILERFSAQQFPDLHSELNLSSLELGDSALYFCASSPEGQTNEQFFGPGTRLTVL.

The chain carries TRBV5-1 and TRBJ1-2; D remains unclear. The CDR3 is 16 residues long. The germline V and J ends were trimmed by 2 bases and 4 bases, with 18 bases remaining between them. Germline V gene data show CDR1 as SGHRS and CDR2 as YFSETQ. The CDR3 loop reads CASSLSPSGVVYGYTF. CDR3 bases: TGCGCCAGCAGCTTATCCCCGAGCGGGGTAGTCTATGGCTACACCTTC.

The J gene is TRBJ1-1, the V gene TRBV30, with D hard to call. CDR1 is GTSNPN and CDR2 is SVGIG in the germline V gene (reference sequence). The CDR3 is 13 amino acids. Trimming took 3 bases from V and 1 from J, leaving 9 bases between them. The CDR3 region is CAWSLGSNTEAFF. The CDR3 DNA follows: TGTGCCTGGAGCCTAGGATCGAACACTGAAGCTTTCTTT.

The chain combines TRBV2 with TRBJ2-5, with 16 bases aligning to TRBD2. Germline V gene lookup returns CDR1 SNHLY and CDR2 FYNNEI. This CDR3 is built from 17 residues. V lost 6 bases and J lost 1; bases outside the gene matches: 5. CDR3 sequence: CASRAGLAGGLQETQYF. The CDR3 DNA reads as TGTGCCAGCAGGGCGGGACTAGCGGGAGGGCTCCAAGAGACCCAGTACTTC.

The chain employs TRBV14 and TRBJ2-1, with 8 bases lining up with TRBD1. The CDR3 sequence is 16 residues long. V lost 3 bases to trimming and J lost 0 bases; unmatched junction nucleotides: 4. CDR1 and CDR2 (germline): SGHDN, FVKESK. CDR3 residues: CASSQTGTGSYNEQFF. The CDR3 DNA reads as TGTGCCAGCAGCCAGACCGGGACAGGCTCCTACAATGAGCAGTTCTTC.

The genes are TRBV7-2 and TRBJ2-5; TRBD1 matches 9 bases. CDR1 and CDR2 (germline): SGHTA, FQGNSA. The trim removed 3 bases at V and 5 bases at J, leaving 4 bases unmatched. CDR3 length: 14 amino acids. The CDR3 DNA reads as TGTGCCAGCAGCTTGCGGGACAGGGTCGAGACCCAGTACTTC. Residues: CASSLRDRVETQYF. Combining the CDR3 with reference TRBV7-2 and TRBJ2-5 gives the whole variable domain GAGVSQSPSNKVTEKGKDVELRCDPISGHTALYWYRQSLGQGLEFLIYFQGNSAPDKSGLPSDRFSAERTGGSVSTLTIQRTQQEDSAVYLCASSLRDRVETQYFGPGTRLLVL.

CDR3 protein: CSVEASGGDTDTQYF. In DNA, the CDR3 is TGCAGCGTTGAAGCTAGCGGGGGGGACACAGATACGCAGTATTTT. The chain links TRBV29-1 to TRBJ2-3; TRBD2 aligns across 12 bases. Germline V gives CDR1 SQVTM, CDR2 ANQGSEA. The CDR3 is made up of 15 amino acids. After removal of 1 base from V and 2 bases from J, the junction contained 1 base not matched to a gene.

The chain combines TRBV4-2 with TRBJ2-1, with a weak D call TRBD2 (6 bases). Germline CDR1 is LGHNA and CDR2 is YNFKEQ. The CDR3 has 16 amino acids. V was shortened by 5 bases and J by 0 bases, with 14 bases between the two germline ends. The CDR3 is CASSGLSKGSYNEQFF. The DNA for the CDR3 is TGTGCCAGCAGCGGACTATCTAAAGGCTCCTACAATGAGCAGTTCTTC.

V and J are TRBV19 and TRBJ2-7; 12 bases match TRBD2. V gave up 5 bases and J gave up 0 bases; unmatched junction bases: 2. CDR3 length: 15 residues. Per germline, CDR1 LNHDA and CDR2 SQIVND (reference sequence). The CDR3 nucleotides are TGTGCCAGTAGTCCGACTAGCGGGAGCTCCTACGAGCAGTACTTC. Protein sequence: CASSPTSGSSYEQYF.

The chain employs TRBV10-1 and TRBJ2-5, with TRBD1 identical over 8 bases. The J call may be wrong; the DNA end is better matched by TRBJ2-7. The CDR3 has 17 residues. Germline CDR1 is WNHNN and CDR2 is SYGVQD (reference sequence). For the CDR3, the DNA is TGCGCCAGCACCCAAAAGGACAGGGATCGTATCTCCTACGAGCAGTACTTC. Its protein product is CASTQKDRDRISYEQYF.

The chain couples TRBV6-5 to TRBJ2-1; 7 bases are a match to TRBD2. Germline V gene data show CDR1 as MNHEY and CDR2 as SVGAGI. Germline trimming cut 0 bases from V and 10 bases from J; bases unmatched to any gene: 9. The CDR3 length is 15 residues. CDR3 nucleotides: TGTGCCAGCAGTTACTCGGCTAGCGGCCCGGTGGAGCAGTTCTTC. Translation gives CASSYSASGPVEQFF.

The chain employs TRBV6-1 and TRBJ1-1; 9 bases fit TRBD1. The CDR3 runs 14 residues. Germline values: CDR1 MNHNS, CDR2 SASEGT. J was trimmed by 2 bases and V by 6 bases; bases with no gene match: 4. CDR3 sequence (DNA): TGTGCCAGCAGGGGACAGGGCCGAAACACTGAAGCTTTCTTT. Translating gives CASRGQGRNTEAFF.

The V gene is TRBV9, the J gene TRBJ2-1, with TRBD2 matching 11 bases. J gave up 5 bases and V 4 bases, and 11 bases lay outside the gene matches. CDR3 length: 17 residues. Germline CDR1 reads SGDLS; CDR2 reads YYNGEE. CDR3 coding DNA: TGTGCCAGCAGCCCCAGTGTTAGCGGGAGGGTAGACAATGAGCAGTTCTTC. It translates to CASSPSVSGRVDNEQFF.

V is TRBV2 and J is TRBJ1-1, with TRBD1 identical over 7 bases. Per germline, CDR1 SNHLY and CDR2 FYNNEI. The V and J ends lost 11 bases and 0 bases, in that order; junction bases with no gene match: 6. This CDR3 is built from 13 residues. The CDR3 sequence: CAVPGQMNTEAFF. The DNA of the CDR3 is TGTGCCGTCCCGGGACAGATGAACACTGAAGCTTTCTTT.

The chain employs TRBV10-3 and TRBJ1-1; D is ambiguous. The V and J ends lost 3 bases and 3 bases respectively, with 14 bases between them. The germline V gene has CDR1 ENHRY and CDR2 SYGVKD. The CDR3 covers 15 residues. The DNA of the CDR3 is TGTGCCATCAGTGATAGTACTGGTCGGGACACTGAAGCTTTCTTT. Translating gives CAISDSTGRDTEAFF.